The 18 T cell receptor beta chains below all came from one sample that was sequenced in a study of blood T cell repertoires in COVID-19. Some clones are missing from TCRdb's copy, which holds only in-frame ones; the method was immunoSEQ multiplex PCR. The table shows tens of thousands of clones, with 70% to 90% occurring only once. The sample consisted of peripheral blood. The receptors stem from a man aged 35 to 55 with acute or convalescent COVID-19.

The chain combines TRBV7-9 with TRBJ2-1, with a tentative D call TRBD2 (5 bases). This CDR3 is built from 15 residues. CDR1 SEHNR and CDR2 FQNEAQ come from the germline V gene (reference sequence). The V gene lost 1 base and the J gene lost 1 base, with 8 bases spanning the gap. CDR3 sequence reads: CASSLGVASYNEQFF. CDR3 nucleotides: TGTGCCAGCAGCTTAGGTGTAGCGTCCTACAATGAGCAGTTCTTC.

The chain combines TRBV24-1 with TRBJ2-3; 7 nucleotides agree with TRBD1. Unmatched junction bases numbered 4, after V lost 1 base and J lost 1 base. CDR3 length: 16 amino acids. CDR1 and CDR2 (germline): KGHDR, SFDVKD. CDR3 amino acids: CATSDLGGPGTDTQYF. The DNA for the CDR3 is TGTGCCACCAGTGATTTAGGGGGCCCTGGCACAGATACGCAGTATTTT.

This clone was found once. The chain combines TRBV9 with TRBJ2-3; a possible D gene is TRBD2 (5 bases). In germline, CDR1 is SGDLS, CDR2 YYNGEE. The CDR3 has 14 amino acids. V lost 3 bases to trimming and J lost 2 bases, with 10 bases between them. Here the CDR3 DNA reads TGTGCCAGCAGCGCGAGCGGTTCCACAGATACGCAGTATTTT. It encodes CASSASGSTDTQYF.

This clone was observed once. This rearrangement joins TRBV6-5 to TRBJ2-3; 9 bases map to TRBD2. The CDR3 sequence is 14 residues long. Per the germline V gene, CDR1 is MNHEY and CDR2 is SVGAGI. V shed 7 bases and J 6 bases; nucleotides not matched to a gene: 8. CDR3 in amino acids: CASTRLAARDTQYF. The CDR3 DNA follows: TGTGCCAGCACCCGACTAGCGGCAAGGGATACGCAGTATTTT.

The chain joins TRBV12-5 to TRBJ2-3; 9 bases fit TRBD1. The V gene's germline CDR1 is LGHNT and CDR2 FRNRAP. This CDR3 has 13 residues. V lost 6 bases, J lost 9 bases, and 7 bases stayed unmatched. The CDR3: CASGPGTGRTQYF. The CDR3 DNA is TGTGCTAGTGGACCCGGGACAGGGAGGACGCAGTATTTT.

The J gene is TRBJ1-4, the V gene TRBV19, with unresolved D. V lost 6 bases, J lost 3 bases, and 14 bases lay in between. Per the germline V gene, CDR1 is LNHDA and CDR2 is SQIVND (reference sequence). This CDR3 has 15 amino acids. CDR3 region: CASSGPGMANEKLFF. The CDR3 DNA follows: TGTGCCAGTAGCGGGCCGGGAATGGCTAATGAAAAACTGTTTTTT.

The chain uses TRBV7-6 and TRBJ2-3, with 7 positions matching TRBD2. Germline CDR1 SGHVS, CDR2 FNYEAQ. The V gene end was trimmed by 0 bases and the J gene end by 2 bases; junction bases not matched to a gene: 8. The CDR3 length is 17 residues. CDR3 region: CASSLASGGSFTDTQYF. Written as DNA, the CDR3 is TGTGCCAGCAGCTTAGCTTCCGGGGGGTCCTTCACAGATACGCAGTATTTT.

The chain carries TRBV6-2 or TRBV6-3 and TRBJ1-2; D unresolved. The V gene lost 4 bases and the J gene lost 8 bases, with 14 bases spanning the gap. The CDR3 runs 13 residues. Germline CDR1 MNHEY, CDR2 SVGEGT. This chain's CDR3 is CASSSEPVRGYTF. For the CDR3, the DNA is TGTGCCAGCAGTTCTGAGCCCGTTCGCGGCTACACCTTC.

This clone appeared a single time. This rearrangement joins TRBV20-1 to TRBJ1-2; D is possibly TRBD1 (6 bases). Germline CDR1 is DFQATT and CDR2 is SNEGSKA (reference sequence). This CDR3 is built from 11 residues. Trimming took off 5 bases at V and 5 bases at J, with 9 bases between the two ends. CDR3: CSARTDYGYTF. The CDR3 DNA reads as TGCAGTGCTCGGACAGATTATGGCTACACCTTC.

The chain couples TRBV7-2 to TRBJ1-6; no reliable D call. This CDR3 comprises 17 residues. Germline V gene data show CDR1 as SGHTA and CDR2 as FQGNSA. V was shortened by 0 bases and J by 0 bases, with 9 bases between the two germline ends. The CDR3 DNA follows: TGTGCCAGCAGCTTAGCGCCCGGGGACTCCTATAATTCACCCCTCCACTTT. Translating it yields CASSLAPGDSYNSPLHF.

The chain carries TRBV13 and TRBJ1-1; the D gene is possibly TRBD1 (5 bases). Trimming removed 0 bases at V and 10 bases at J, with 12 bases between. Germline V gene data show CDR1 as PRHDT and CDR2 as FYEKMQ (reference sequence). This CDR3 region has 13 residues. CDR3 residues: CASSLGPGRIAFF. CDR3 DNA sequence: TGTGCCAGCAGCTTAGGGCCAGGGCGTATAGCTTTCTTT. The entire variable domain, with the rest obtained from reference TRBV13 and TRBJ1-1, is as follows: AAGVIQSPRHLIKEKRETATLKCYPIPRHDTVYWYQQGPGQDPQFLISFYEKMQSDKGSIPDRFSAQQFSDYHSELNMSSLELGDSALYFCASSLGPGRIAFFGQGTRLTVV.

The chain employs TRBV7-2 and TRBJ1-2, with 8 nucleotides matching TRBD1. The CDR3 totals 15 residues. Germline V gives CDR1 SGHTA, CDR2 FQGNSA. V was pared by 5 bases and J by 12 bases, with 17 bases of the junction left unmatched. For the CDR3, the DNA is TGTGCCAGCAGCCCGACAGGGGCCAGGGGGCAGAGGAACACCTTC. This translates into CASSPTGARGQRNTF.

DNA for the CDR3: TGTGCCTGGAGTGTAAGTTCTCGGAACTATGGCTACACCTTC. As protein: CAWSVSSRNYGYTF. The chain uses TRBV30 and TRBJ1-2; no clear D. V was pared by 0 bases and J by 2 bases, with 10 bases between. The CDR3 runs to 14 residues. CDR1 is GTSNPN and CDR2 is SVGIG in the germline V gene (reference sequence).

This chain connects TRBV4-1 to TRBJ2-7; 7 nucleotides match TRBD1. The CDR3 contains 15 residues. J was trimmed by 3 bases and V by 3 bases; bases with no gene match: 8. Germline assignment: CDR1 MGHRA and CDR2 YSYEKL. The CDR3 DNA reads TGCGCCAGCAGCCATGTTACAGGGGCGCGCTACGAGCAGTACTTC. This codes for CASSHVTGARYEQYF.

The gene calls are TRBV4-2 and TRBJ1-2; TRBD1 is a possible D gene (5 bases). V was shortened by 0 bases and J by 0 bases, with 11 bases between the two germline ends. The length of the CDR3 is 16 residues. Germline CDR1 and CDR2: LGHNA and YNFKEQ. Written as DNA, the CDR3 is TGTGCCAGCAGCCAAGATTCGGCAGGGCCTAACTATGGCTACACCTTC. Amino acid sequence: CASSQDSAGPNYGYTF.

The chain employs TRBV3-1 (or the pseudogene TRBV3-2) and TRBJ2-3; a possible D gene is TRBD1 (5 bases). The CDR3 extends over 14 amino acids. Deletions cut 7 bases from V and 3 bases from J, with 14 bases between. CDR1 and CDR2 from the germline V gene are LGHDT and YNNKEL (reference sequence). As DNA, the CDR3 is TGTGCCAGCACCCCCAGGGCAGGGACAGATACGCAGTATTTT. Translation gives CASTPRAGTDTQYF.

The CDR3 bases are TGTGCCAGCAGCCGGGGACAGGGAAAAGGTCAGCCCCAGCATTTT. This sequence encodes CASSRGQGKGQPQHF. The chain links TRBV21-1 to TRBJ1-5; the table names TRBD1, a call not compared with the DNA. TRBV21-1 counts as a pseudogene. The CDR3 is made up of 15 amino acids.

The chain is built from TRBV30 and TRBJ1-1; 9 nucleotides agree with TRBD1. Germline V gene sequence: CDR1 GTSNPN, CDR2 SVGIG (reference sequence). The CDR3 extends over 15 amino acids. The V segment lost 4 bases and the J segment 0 bases; nucleotides outside the gene matches: 6. CDR3 bases: TGTGCCTGGACTTCCGGGACAGGGCTGAACACTGAAGCTTTCTTT. Its translation is CAWTSGTGLNTEAFF.